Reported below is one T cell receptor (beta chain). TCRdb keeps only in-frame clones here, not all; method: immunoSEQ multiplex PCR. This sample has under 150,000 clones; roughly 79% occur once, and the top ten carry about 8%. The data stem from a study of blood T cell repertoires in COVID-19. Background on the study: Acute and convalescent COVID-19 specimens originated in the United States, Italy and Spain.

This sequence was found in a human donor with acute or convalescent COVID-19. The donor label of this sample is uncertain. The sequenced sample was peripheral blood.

As DNA, the CDR3 is TGTGCCAGCAGCTTAGGGCAGGGGATCACTGAAGCTTTCTTT. Residues: CASSLGQGITEAFF. V usage is TRBV7-8 and J usage is TRBJ1-1, with D perhaps matching TRBD1 (6 bases). CDR1 and CDR2 from the germline V gene are SGHVS and FQNEAQ. The V end was cut by 1 base, the J end by 4 bases, with 10 bases between. This CDR3 spans 14 amino acids.